The 6 T cell receptor beta chains reported below all come from one sample, sequenced in a study of sequential checkpoint blockade in melanoma. Sample treatment: randomized to nivolumab then ipilimumab (arm A) or the reverse (arm B). Assay: immunoSEQ multiplex PCR; the TCRdb copy retains only in-frame clones and omits some. The sample yields about 5,000 clones, about 73% seen once. The sample here was CD8+ T cells sorted from blood (inferred from file names), taken from a patient given nivolumab and ipilimumab in sequence. Source of these receptors: a human donor with melanoma.

This chain uses TRBV9 with TRBJ2-2; the D is unclear. V was cut by 1 base and J by 7 bases, with 5 bases left in between. Germline V gene data show CDR1 as SGDLS and CDR2 as YYNGEE. The length of the CDR3 is 12 residues. CDR3 loop: CASSVWSGELFF. DNA for the CDR3: TGTGCCAGCAGCGTATGGAGCGGGGAGCTGTTTTTT.

The chain's CDR3 is CASSIGLAGQSGELFF. The CDR3, as DNA: TGTGCCAGTAGTATAGGACTAGCGGGACAATCCGGGGAGCTGTTTTTT. This chain joins TRBV19 and TRBJ2-2; 11 nucleotides agree with TRBD2. Germline CDR1 LNHDA, CDR2 SQIVND (reference sequence). There are 16 residues in the CDR3. V lost 1 base, J lost 6 bases, and 4 bases stayed unmatched.

This sequence joins TRBV6-1 and TRBJ2-3; D might be TRBD1 (5 bases). Germline V gives CDR1 MNHNS, CDR2 SASEGT. V lost 3 bases and J 3 bases, leaving 16 bases between the germline ends. This CDR3 is built from 16 residues. This CDR3 is CASSETVRLGTDTQYF. The DNA of the CDR3 is TGTGCCAGCAGTGAGACAGTGCGCCTCGGGACAGATACGCAGTATTTT.

This sequence joins TRBV6-1 and TRBJ2-7; 12 bases align to TRBD2. The trim removed 0 bases at V and 1 base at J, leaving 7 bases unmatched. There are 18 residues in the CDR3. Germline CDR1 and CDR2: MNHNS and SASEGT. This chain's CDR3 is CASSEAGLAGRPSYEQYF. Here the CDR3 DNA reads TGTGCCAGCAGTGAAGCTGGACTAGCGGGACGGCCATCCTACGAGCAGTACTTC.

This sequence joins TRBV6-1 and TRBJ1-5; 7 bases are a match to TRBD1. The CDR3 spans 15 residues. With 3 bases clipped from V and 6 bases from J, the junction kept 8 bases outside the gene matches. Germline V gives CDR1 MNHNS, CDR2 SASEGT. Written as DNA, the CDR3 is TGTGCCAGCAGTGACTACACGACAGGGCCTCAGCCCCAGCATTTT. As protein: CASSDYTTGPQPQHF.

This clone was counted a few times. This chain uses TRBV2 with TRBJ2-6; 7 nucleotides match TRBD1. Germline V gene data show CDR1 as SNHLY and CDR2 as FYNNEI. The V and J ends lost 11 bases and 2 bases, in that order; junction bases with no gene match: 9. CDR3 length: 15 residues. CDR3 in DNA: TGTGCCGGAGTACAGGGGCAAGCTGGGGCCAACGTCCTGACTTTC. Translating it yields CAGVQGQAGANVLTF.